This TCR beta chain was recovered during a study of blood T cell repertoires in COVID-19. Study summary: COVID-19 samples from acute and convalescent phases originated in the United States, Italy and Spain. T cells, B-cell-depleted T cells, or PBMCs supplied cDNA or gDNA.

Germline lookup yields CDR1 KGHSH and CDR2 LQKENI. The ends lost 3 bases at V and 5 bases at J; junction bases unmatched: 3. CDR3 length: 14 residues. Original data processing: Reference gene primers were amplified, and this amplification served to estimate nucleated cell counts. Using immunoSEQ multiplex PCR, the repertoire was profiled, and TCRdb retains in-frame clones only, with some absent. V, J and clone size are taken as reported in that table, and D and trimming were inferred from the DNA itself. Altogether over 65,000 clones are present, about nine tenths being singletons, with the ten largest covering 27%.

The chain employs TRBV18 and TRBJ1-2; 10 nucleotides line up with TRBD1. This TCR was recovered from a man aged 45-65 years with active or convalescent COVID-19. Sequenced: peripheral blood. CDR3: CASSPTGGEYGYTF. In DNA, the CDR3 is TGTGCCAGCTCACCGACAGGGGGCGAATATGGCTACACCTTC.